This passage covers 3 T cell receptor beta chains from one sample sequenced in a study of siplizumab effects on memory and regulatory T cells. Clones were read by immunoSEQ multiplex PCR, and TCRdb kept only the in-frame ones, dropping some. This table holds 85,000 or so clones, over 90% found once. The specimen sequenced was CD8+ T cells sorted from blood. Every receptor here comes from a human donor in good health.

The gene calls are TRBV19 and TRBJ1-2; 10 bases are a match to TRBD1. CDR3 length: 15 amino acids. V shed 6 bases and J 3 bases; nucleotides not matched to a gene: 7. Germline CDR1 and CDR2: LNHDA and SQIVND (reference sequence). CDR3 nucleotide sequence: TGTGCCAGTAGCCCGGGACAGGGGTTCTACTATGGCTACACCTTC. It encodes CASSPGQGFYYGYTF.

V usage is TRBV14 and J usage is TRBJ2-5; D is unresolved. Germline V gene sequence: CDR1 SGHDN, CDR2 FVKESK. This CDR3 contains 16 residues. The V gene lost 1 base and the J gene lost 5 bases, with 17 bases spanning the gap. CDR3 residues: CASSQGVGATAETQYF. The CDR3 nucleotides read TGTGCCAGCAGCCAAGGCGTTGGTGCCACCGCCGAGACCCAGTACTTC.

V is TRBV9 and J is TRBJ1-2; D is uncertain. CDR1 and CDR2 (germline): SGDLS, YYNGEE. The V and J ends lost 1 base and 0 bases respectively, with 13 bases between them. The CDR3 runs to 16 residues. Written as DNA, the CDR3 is TGTGCCAGCAGCGTATCATGGACGTATCCTAACTATGGCTACACCTTC. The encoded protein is CASSVSWTYPNYGYTF.